This TCR beta chain was obtained from a study of OX40 agonist ivuxolimab in advanced cancers. As for the study more broadly: Ivuxolimab was an agonistic, fully human IgG2 monoclonal antibody directed against OX40 (CD134), a costimulatory receptor. Intravenous ivuxolimab was administered to patients every 2 weeks at six dose levels: 0.01, 0.1, 0.3, 1.5, 3 and 10 mg/kg. Prior anti-PD-1, anti-PD-L1 or anti-CTLA-4 therapy was permitted, and checkpoint inhibitors had been received by less than 45% of dose-escalation patients. Partial responses were achieved by three dose-escalation patients, of whom one had hepatocellular carcinoma and two had cutaneous melanoma. The paper covers the monotherapy dose-escalation part of the phase I ivuxolimab trial, which included N ≈ 54 patients. Peripheral TCRbeta sequencing aimed to test whether ivuxolimab altered TCR sequence diversity and caused clonal T-cell expansion. A male proportion of 75% to 85% and a mean age of roughly 55 years, ranging from about 23 to 90, were recorded for the dose-escalation cohort. Of the approximately 53 patients in dose escalation, around 20 had hepatocellular carcinoma, roughly 15 had melanoma, 9 had renal cell carcinoma and 9 had head and neck cancer. The research as a whole found: Low levels of normalized T-cell clonal expansion were also shown by some nonresponding patients. In the 0.1-3.0 mg/kg groups, partial responders were among the patients with the lowest normalized peripheral clonal expansion, particularly in CD8+ T cells. Which antigens the clonally expanded peripheral T cells were specific for was not determined. After ivuxolimab, more expanded clones were found on average in CD8+ T cells than in CD4+ T cells. At doses of 0.1 to 3.0 mg/kg, clonal expansion of both CD4+ and CD8+ T cells in blood was seen between baseline and week 6.

For CDR1 and CDR2, the germline V gene lists LGHNT and FRNRAP. The trim is 3 bases for V and 1 base for J, with a gap of 5 bases between the germline ends. Inclusive of the bounding cysteine and phenylalanine, the CDR3 is 13 residues long. The kept DNA is CDR3 alone, 39 bases in frame from the first base. The trial excluded patients who had a history of autoimmune disease or were on systemic immunosuppression. Peripheral blood for TCR sequencing was collected from all dose cohorts at baseline, on cycle 4 day 1, and on cycle 7 day 1. Samples came from an open-label, multicenter, first-in-human phase I dose-escalation trial of ivuxolimab. Adults with locally advanced or metastatic head and neck squamous cell, hepatocellular, melanoma or renal cell carcinoma were enrolled in the trial. CD4+ and CD8+ T cells were sorted separately from peripheral blood before TCR sequencing. As for this clone: Its recognized antigen is unknown. Per-nucleotide qualities are absent, and no much larger clonotype sits a single base away.

To sequence the TCRbeta CDR3 region, genomic DNA was isolated from the sorted cells. TCRbeta CDR3 regions were sequenced using the immunoSEQ Assay. Here the immuneACCESS table is served through TCRdb, limited to in-frame sequences with V and J called. Missing clones are a known gap in these copies; in checked studies unresolved V genes cover under half, and the rest lacks a known reason. The sample profile shows more than 45,000 clones; roughly 77% of them were found once. The ten largest clonotypes hold roughly 1.2% of the sample. The rearrangement combines TRBV12-5 with TRBJ2-3, with no reliable assignment of the D segment. The TCR originated in an adult with an advanced solid tumor such as melanoma, head and neck, liver or kidney cancer. Material: CD4+ or CD8+ T cells sorted from blood, obtained in a trial of the OX40 agonist ivuxolimab. The sequence in DNA is TGTGCTAGTGGTTTTGTTGGCACAGATACGCAGTATTTT. It codes for CASGFVGTDTQYF.